This TCR beta chain was sequenced in a study of blood T cells in healthy people across ages. For the second PCR, which ran for roughly 7 to 11 cycles, a sample-barcoded 5' primer and a J-beta primer mix were used. Every sample gave at least 2.5 million paired-end reads containing CDR3. Each CDR3 protein is one row after TCRdb ran MiXCR on the 5' RACE reads. The table lists around 970,000 distinct CDR3 sequences, 51% of them singletons, with over 20% in the top ten. The sequenced material came from blood. The TCR was taken from an older woman in good health.

CDR3 DNA sequence: TGTGCCTGGAGTGTCGGTGGCGGCTACACCTTC. As protein: CAWSVGGGYTF. V and J are TRBV30 and TRBJ1-2; no reliable D call. V lost 0 bases and J lost 8, with 7 bases in between. Germline V CDR1 and CDR2: GTSNPN, SVGIG (reference sequence). This CDR3 is 11 amino acids long.